This T cell receptor beta chain emerged from a study of blood T cell repertoires in COVID-19. Residents of about two dozen US areas, aged about 18 to 89 years, made up the participants. Assignment of participants to cohorts was predicated upon participant-reported clinical history. Method: immunoSEQ multiplex PCR; TCRdb's copy keeps in-frame clones and lacks some. The sample contains about 130,000 clones, 70% to 90% of which appear only once. The V and J ends lost 0 bases and 6 bases, in that order; junction bases with no gene match: 9. From germline, CDR1 is SGHRS and CDR2 YFSETQ. The CDR3 totals 16 residues.

The V gene is TRBV5-1, the J gene TRBJ2-7; TRBD2 matches at 10 bases. The receptor's source is a woman aged 45-59 years who had recovered from COVID-19. Sequences were obtained from PBMCs or T cells enriched from blood (not recorded which). Here the CDR3 reads CASSLEASGGPVEQYF. The DNA of the CDR3 is TGCGCCAGCAGCTTGGAGGCTAGCGGGGGTCCGGTCGAGCAGTACTTC. The whole variable domain, filled in from reference TRBV5-1 and TRBJ2-7, reads KAGVTQTPRYLIKTRGQQVTLSCSPISGHRSVSWYQQTPGQGLQFLFEYFSETQRNKGNFPGRFSGRQFSNSRSEMNVSTLELGDSALYLCASSLEASGGPVEQYFGPGTRLTVT.